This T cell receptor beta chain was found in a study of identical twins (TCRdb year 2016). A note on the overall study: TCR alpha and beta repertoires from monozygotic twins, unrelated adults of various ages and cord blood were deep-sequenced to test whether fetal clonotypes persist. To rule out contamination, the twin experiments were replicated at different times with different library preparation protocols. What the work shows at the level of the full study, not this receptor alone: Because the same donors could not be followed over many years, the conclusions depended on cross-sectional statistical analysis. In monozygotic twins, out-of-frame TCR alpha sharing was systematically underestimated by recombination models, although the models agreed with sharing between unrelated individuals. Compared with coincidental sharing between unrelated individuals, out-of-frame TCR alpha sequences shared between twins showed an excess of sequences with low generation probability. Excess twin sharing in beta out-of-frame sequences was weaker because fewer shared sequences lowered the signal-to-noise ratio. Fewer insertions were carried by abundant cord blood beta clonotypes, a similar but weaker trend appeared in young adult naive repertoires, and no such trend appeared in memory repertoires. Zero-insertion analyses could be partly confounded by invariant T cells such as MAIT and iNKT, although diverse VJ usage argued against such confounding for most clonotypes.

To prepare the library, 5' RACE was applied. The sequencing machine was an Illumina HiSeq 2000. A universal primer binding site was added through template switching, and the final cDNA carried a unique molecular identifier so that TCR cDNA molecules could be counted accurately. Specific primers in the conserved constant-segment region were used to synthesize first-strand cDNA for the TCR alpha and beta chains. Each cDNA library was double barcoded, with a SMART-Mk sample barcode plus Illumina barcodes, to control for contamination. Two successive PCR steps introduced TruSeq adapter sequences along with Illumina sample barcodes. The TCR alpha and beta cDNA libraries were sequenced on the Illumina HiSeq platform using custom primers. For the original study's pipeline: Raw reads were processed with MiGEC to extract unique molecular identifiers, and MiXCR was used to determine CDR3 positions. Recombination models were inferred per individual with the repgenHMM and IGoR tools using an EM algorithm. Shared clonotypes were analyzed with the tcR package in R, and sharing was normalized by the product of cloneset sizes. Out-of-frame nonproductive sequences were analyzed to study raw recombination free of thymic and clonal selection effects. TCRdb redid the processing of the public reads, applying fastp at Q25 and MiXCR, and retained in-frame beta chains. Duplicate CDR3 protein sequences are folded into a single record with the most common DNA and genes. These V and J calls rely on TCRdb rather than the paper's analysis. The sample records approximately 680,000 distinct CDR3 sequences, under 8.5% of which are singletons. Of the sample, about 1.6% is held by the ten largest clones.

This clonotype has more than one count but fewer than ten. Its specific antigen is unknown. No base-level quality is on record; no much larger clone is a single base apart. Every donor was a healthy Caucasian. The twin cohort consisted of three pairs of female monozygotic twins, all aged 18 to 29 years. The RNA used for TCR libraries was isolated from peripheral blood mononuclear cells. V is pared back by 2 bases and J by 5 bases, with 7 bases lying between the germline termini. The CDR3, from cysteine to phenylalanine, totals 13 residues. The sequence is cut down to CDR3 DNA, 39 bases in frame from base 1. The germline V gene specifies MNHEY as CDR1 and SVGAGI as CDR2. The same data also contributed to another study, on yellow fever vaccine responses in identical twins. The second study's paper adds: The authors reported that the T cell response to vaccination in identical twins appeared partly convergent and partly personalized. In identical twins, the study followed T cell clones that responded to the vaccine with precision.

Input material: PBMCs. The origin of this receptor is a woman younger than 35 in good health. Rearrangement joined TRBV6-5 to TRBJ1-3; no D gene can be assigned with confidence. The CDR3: CASSYGLRNTIYF. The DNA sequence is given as TGTGCCAGCAGTTACGGTTTGAGAAACACCATATATTTT.